In its sample, the clone carrying this T cell receptor (beta chain) was seen once. This CDR3 is built from 14 residues. Losses at the gene ends were 2 bases for V and 4 bases for J; bases not matched to a gene: 4. The germline gives CDR1 SGHVS, CDR2 FQNEAQ. This sample is part of a study of control samples from healthy donors and cancer patients. Sequencing used immunoSEQ multiplex PCR; TCRdb keeps in-frame clones, though not all of them. This table has 180,000 or so clones, around 95% appearing once. The origin of this receptor is a woman aged 55-69 years in good health. What was sequenced was blood. This chain links TRBV7-8 with TRBJ1-2, with TRBD1 matching over 7 bases. The CDR3, as DNA: TGTGCCAGCAGCTTAAGGAGGGACAGCTATGGCTACACCTTC. Protein sequence: CASSLRRDSYGYTF.